This entry is about one T cell receptor (beta chain). The record originates from a study of blood T cell repertoires in COVID-19. This CDR3 is 15 amino acids long. Germline CDR1 is SGHAT and CDR2 is FQNNGV. V lost 1 base and J lost 5, with 14 bases in between. Method: immunoSEQ multiplex PCR; TCRdb's copy keeps in-frame clones and lacks some. The sample has about 37,000 clones, around 86% seen once. J is TRBJ2-5 and V is TRBV11-2; D perhaps matches TRBD1 (5 bases). Sequencing was done on a sample of peripheral blood. This sequence was found in a man between 65 and 85 years old with acute or convalescent COVID-19. CDR3 amino acids: CASSLGTGRWETQYF. DNA for the CDR3: TGTGCCAGCAGCTTAGGAACAGGCCGTTGGGAGACCCAGTACTTC.